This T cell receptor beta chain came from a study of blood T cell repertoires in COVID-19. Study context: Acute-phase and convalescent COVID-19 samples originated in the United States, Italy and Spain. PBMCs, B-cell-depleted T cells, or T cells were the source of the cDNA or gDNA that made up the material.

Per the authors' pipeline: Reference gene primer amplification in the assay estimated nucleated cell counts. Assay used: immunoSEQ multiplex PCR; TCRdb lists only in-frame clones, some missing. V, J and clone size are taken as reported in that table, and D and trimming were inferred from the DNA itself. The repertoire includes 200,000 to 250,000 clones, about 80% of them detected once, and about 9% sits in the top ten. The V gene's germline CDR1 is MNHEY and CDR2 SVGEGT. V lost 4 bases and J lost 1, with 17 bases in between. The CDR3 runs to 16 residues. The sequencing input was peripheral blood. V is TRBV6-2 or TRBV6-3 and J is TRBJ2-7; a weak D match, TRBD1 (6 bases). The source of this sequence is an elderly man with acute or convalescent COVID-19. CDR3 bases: TGTGCCAGCAGTTTCACTTTCCGGGACATTTCCTACGAGCAGTACTTC. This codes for CASSFTFRDISYEQYF.